This TCR beta chain was documented in a study of monozygotic twins with inflammatory bowel disease. TCRdb reanalyzed the 5' RACE reads and collapses them to one entry per CDR3 protein, without DNA. The sample includes 400,000 to 500,000 distinct CDR3 sequences. CDR1 is DFQATT and CDR2 is SNEGSKA in the germline V gene (reference sequence). CDR3 length equals 15 residues. V is TRBV20-1 and J is TRBJ1-4; TCRdb picks TRBD1, but there is no DNA to check that call. The sequenced sample consisted of blood. This sequence originates from a human donor with ulcerative colitis or Crohn's disease, or a healthy co-twin of an affected twin (not recorded which). The chain's CDR3 is CSARDSGGVNEKLFF.